The 14 T cell receptor beta chains below all came from one sample that was sequenced in a study of T cell repertoires in cytomegalovirus infection (dated by TCRdb to about 2019). The run used an Illumina HiSeq 1500. Using fastp trimming at Q25 and MiXCR clonotype assembly, TCRdb reanalyzed the public sequencing data and kept in-frame beta chains. A single entry per CDR3 protein holds the most common genes and DNA from its merged rows. The sample has 160,000 or so distinct CDR3 sequences on record, about a sixth of them singletons. Approximately 18% of the sample rests with the top ten. Sequencing was carried out using CD8+ T cells from PBMCs. The receptors were gathered from a human donor in good health (CMV status not recorded). Some clones in this sample may be carry-over from other donors' samples.

This clonotype was observed at least ten times. This sequence joins TRBV7-2 and TRBJ2-7; 9 bases are shared with TRBD2. V lost 5 bases to trimming and J lost 0 bases; unmatched junction nucleotides: 5. CDR1 and CDR2 from the germline V gene are SGHTA and FQGNSA. The CDR3 has 15 residues. The CDR3 DNA reads as TGTGCCAGCAGCGCCCTAGCGGGGATCTCCTACGAGCAGTACTTC. This sequence encodes CASSALAGISYEQYF.

The rearrangement links TRBV27 to TRBJ2-7; D may be TRBD2 (5 bases). Trimming removed 6 bases from V and 6 bases from J, with 18 bases in between. This CDR3 comprises 14 residues. From germline, CDR1 is MNHEY and CDR2 SMNVEV (reference sequence). In nucleotides, the CDR3 is TGTGCCAGCAGCGAGGGATGGGGTGCTAGCGAGCAGTACTTC. It translates to CASSEGWGASEQYF.

This clonotype was seen a few times. The junction and the germline gene differ at one end; a read error may be behind it. The rearrangement uses TRBV7-4 and TRBJ1-1; D is unresolved. The CDR3 extends over 11 amino acids. The germline V gene has CDR1 SGHVT and CDR2 SQSDAQ. CDR3: CASGYSIETFF. The CDR3 nucleotides read TGTGCCAGCGGTTACTCTATTGAAACTTTCTTT.

This chain links TRBV25-1 with TRBJ2-7; perhaps TRBD2 as D (5 bases). The V gene lost 4 bases and the J gene lost 0 bases, with 13 bases spanning the gap. Germline V gene lookup returns CDR1 MGHDK and CDR2 SYGVNS. The CDR3 covers 15 residues. The CDR3, as DNA: TGTGCCAGCAGTGGGAGGACGGTAGACTCCTACGAGCAGTACTTC. Amino acids: CASSGRTVDSYEQYF.

The J gene is TRBJ1-2, the V gene TRBV20-1; D unclear. The CDR3 has 14 amino acids. V shed 4 bases and J shed 2 bases, with 14 bases lying between them. The germline V gene encodes CDR1 DFQATT and CDR2 SNEGSKA (reference sequence). The CDR3 here is CSANPLRGNYGYTF. The CDR3 bases are TGCAGTGCTAACCCGCTCAGAGGGAACTATGGCTACACCTTC.

This clonotype was found a few times. The rearrangement joins TRBV5-4 to TRBJ2-5, with no clear D. Germline loops: CDR1 SGHNT, CDR2 YYREEE (reference sequence). Trimming took 2 bases from V and 2 from J, leaving 10 bases between them. The CDR3 covers 14 residues. This chain's CDR3 is CASSFDTHQETQYF. CDR3 nucleotide sequence: TGTGCCAGCAGCTTCGACACCCATCAAGAGACCCAGTACTTC.

The CDR3 nucleotides are TGTGCCAGCAGCTCCGAGGGCGCAGGTGAAAAACTGTTTTTT. Encoded protein: CASSSEGAGEKLFF. This chain joins TRBV7-9 and TRBJ1-4; no clear D gene. This CDR3 has 14 residues. CDR1 SEHNR and CDR2 FQNEAQ come from the germline V gene (reference sequence). The V end was cut by 4 bases, the J end by 7 bases, with 13 bases between.

The chain carries TRBV12-3 or TRBV12-4 and TRBJ1-2; D remains ambiguous. Trimming took off 2 bases at V and 4 bases at J, with 11 bases between the two ends. This CDR3 has 14 residues. The CDR3 reads CASSLWETPYGYTF. The DNA for the CDR3 is TGTGCCAGCAGTTTATGGGAGACACCCTATGGCTACACCTTC.

This clonotype came up a few times. The rearrangement links TRBV12-5 to TRBJ1-4; 9 bases map to TRBD1. The CDR3 extends over 15 amino acids. Germline-derived CDR1 and CDR2 are LGHNT and FRNRAP. V was clipped by 7 bases and J by 8 bases; unmatched bases: 11. The CDR3 DNA is TGTGCTAGTGACCCGCGGGACAGGGTCCGAGAAAAACTGTTTTTT. Protein product: CASDPRDRVREKLFF.

The sample holds a few counts of this clonotype. A read error may account for a junction end that differs from germline. V gene TRBV29-1 combines with J gene TRBJ2-1; the D is unclear. This CDR3 is 14 amino acids long. Germline V CDR1 and CDR2: SQVTM, ANQGSEA. Here the CDR3 DNA reads TGCAGCCTTGAGGCGGCGAGCTCCTACAATGAGCAGTTCTTC. This encodes CSLEAASSYNEQFF.

The chain uses TRBV29-1 and TRBJ2-5, with D uncertain. V was shortened by 4 bases and J by 7 bases, with 13 bases between the two germline ends. The germline V gene has CDR1 SQVTM and CDR2 ANQGSEA. The CDR3 has 12 amino acids. The CDR3 spells CSVVGLVGTQYF. CDR3 nucleotides: TGCAGCGTTGTCGGTCTTGTAGGGACCCAGTACTTC.

CDR3 in amino acids: CASRFRLEDIQYF. DNA for the CDR3: TGTGCCAGTAGGTTTAGGCTCGAGGACATTCAGTACTTC. The chain joins TRBV19 to TRBJ2-4; D gene unclear. The V end lost 6 bases, the J end lost 8 bases, and 14 bases lay between the germline ends. Germline-derived CDR1 and CDR2 are LNHDA and SQIVND (reference sequence). The CDR3 consists of 13 residues.

This chain links TRBV2 with TRBJ2-6, with D uncertain. The germline V gene encodes CDR1 SNHLY and CDR2 FYNNEI. The CDR3 is 14 amino acids. V was cut by 2 bases and J by 0 bases, with 2 bases left in between. The CDR3 sequence: CASSEFSGANVLTF. CDR3 DNA: TGTGCCAGCAGTGAATTCTCTGGGGCCAACGTCCTGACTTTC.

The chain recombines TRBV11-2 with TRBJ2-1; the D gene is possibly TRBD2 (6 bases). V was shortened by 2 bases and J by 4 bases, with 18 bases between the two germline ends. The CDR3 is 17 amino acids. Germline V gene sequence: CDR1 SGHAT, CDR2 FQNNGV. Written as DNA, the CDR3 is TGTGCCAGCAGCTTAAATTCGGGCGGGACCACTTACAATGAGCAGTTCTTC. Its protein product is CASSLNSGGTTYNEQFF.